Only one count was recorded for the clone carrying this TCR beta chain. The antigen remains unidentified. Baseline was the first blood sampling point, followed by cycle 4 day 1 and cycle 7 day 1. Generated by immunoSEQ multiplex PCR, the TCRdb table keeps only in-frame clones and is missing some. Altogether more than 65,000 clones are present, 65% to 80% being singletons, with the ten largest covering 2% to 2.5%. This sample was included in a study of OX40 agonist ivuxolimab in advanced cancers. Study findings and constraints: Some nonresponders likewise displayed low normalized T-cell clonal expansion. Among the least clonally expanded were partial responders at 0.1-3.0 mg/kg. Averaged across samples, CD8+ T cells carried more expanded clones than CD4+ did.

Sequences were derived from CD4+ or CD8+ T cells sorted from blood, sampled in a trial of the OX40 agonist ivuxolimab. The sequence derives from an adult with an advanced solid tumor such as melanoma, head and neck, liver or kidney cancer.

CDR3 DNA: TGCGCCAGCAGCCAAGTCGGGACAGGGGATGAAAAACTGTTTTTT. Amino acids: CASSQVGTGDEKLFF. This chain uses TRBV4-1 with TRBJ1-4, with TRBD1 matching over 10 bases. Losses at the gene ends were 1 base for V and 6 bases for J; bases not matched to a gene: 2. CDR3 length: 15 residues. Per the germline V gene, CDR1 is MGHRA and CDR2 is YSYEKL.